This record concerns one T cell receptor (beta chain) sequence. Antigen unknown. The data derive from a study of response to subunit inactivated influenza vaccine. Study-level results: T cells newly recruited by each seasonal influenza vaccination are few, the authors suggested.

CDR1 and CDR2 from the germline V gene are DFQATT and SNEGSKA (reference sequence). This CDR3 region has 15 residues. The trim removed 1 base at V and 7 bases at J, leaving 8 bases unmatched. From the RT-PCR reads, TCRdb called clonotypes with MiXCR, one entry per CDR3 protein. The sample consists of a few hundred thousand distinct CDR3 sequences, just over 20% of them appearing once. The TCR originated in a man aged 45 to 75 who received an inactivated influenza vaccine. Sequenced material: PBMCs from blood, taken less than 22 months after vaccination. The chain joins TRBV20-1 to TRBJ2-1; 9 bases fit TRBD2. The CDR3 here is CSARGFLSGGNEQFF. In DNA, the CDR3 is TGCAGTGCTAGAGGATTTCTGAGCGGGGGGAATGAGCAGTTCTTC.